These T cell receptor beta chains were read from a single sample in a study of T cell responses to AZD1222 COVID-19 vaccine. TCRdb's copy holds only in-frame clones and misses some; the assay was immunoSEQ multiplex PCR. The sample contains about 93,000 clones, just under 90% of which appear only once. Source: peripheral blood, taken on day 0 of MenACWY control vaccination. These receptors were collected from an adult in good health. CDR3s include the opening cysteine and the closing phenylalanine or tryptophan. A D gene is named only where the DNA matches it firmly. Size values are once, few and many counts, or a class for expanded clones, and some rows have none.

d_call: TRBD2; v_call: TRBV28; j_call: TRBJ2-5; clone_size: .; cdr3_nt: TGTGCCAGCAGTTCACCACTCGCGGGGGATGAGACCCAGTACTTC; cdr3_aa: CASSSPLAGDETQYF
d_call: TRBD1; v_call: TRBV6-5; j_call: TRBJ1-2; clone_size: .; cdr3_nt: TGTGCCAGCAGTTACGGACAGGGGGAGGGCTACACCTTC; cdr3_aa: CASSYGQGEGYTF
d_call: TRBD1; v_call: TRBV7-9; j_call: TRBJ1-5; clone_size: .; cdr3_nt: TGTGCCAGCAGCATCCGGGGACAGTTGGGCGATCAGCCCCAGCATTTT; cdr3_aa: CASSIRGQLGDQPQHF
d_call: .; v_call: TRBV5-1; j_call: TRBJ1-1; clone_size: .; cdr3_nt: TGCGCCAGCAGCTTTGAAATGAACACTGAAGCTTTCTTT; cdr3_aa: CASSFEMNTEAFF
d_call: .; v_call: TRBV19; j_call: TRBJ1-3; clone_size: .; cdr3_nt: TGTGCCAGTAGTATGTACGGCAGCTCTGGAAACACCATATATTTT; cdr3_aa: CASSMYGSSGNTIYF
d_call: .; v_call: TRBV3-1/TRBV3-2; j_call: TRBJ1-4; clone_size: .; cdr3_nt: TGTGCCAGCAGCCAAACTAGACGCATAGCAAGAGAAAAACTGTTTTTT; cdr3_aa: CASSQTRRIAREKLFF
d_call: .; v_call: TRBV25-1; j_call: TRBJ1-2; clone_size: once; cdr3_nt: TGTGCCAGCAGTGAATCCGGGGGCTATGGCTACACCTTC; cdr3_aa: CASSESGGYGYTF
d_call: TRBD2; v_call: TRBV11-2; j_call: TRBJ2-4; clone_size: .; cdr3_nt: TGTGCCAGCAGCCCAGGGCGGGGGAACATTCAGTACTTC; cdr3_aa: CASSPGRGNIQYF
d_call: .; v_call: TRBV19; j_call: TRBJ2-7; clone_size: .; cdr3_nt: TGTGCCAGTAGTATTGGGAAAACCTACGAGCAGTACTTC; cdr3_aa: CASSIGKTYEQYF
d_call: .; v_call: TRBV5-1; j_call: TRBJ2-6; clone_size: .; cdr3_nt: TGCGCCAGCAGCTTGTCCCTTTCTTTACCCCTCTCTGGGGCCAACGTCCTGACTTTC; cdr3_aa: CASSLSLSLPLSGANVLTF
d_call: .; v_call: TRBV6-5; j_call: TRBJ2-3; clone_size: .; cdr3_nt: TGTGCCAGCAGTTACTTTGGGAGGAGCAGCGATACGCAGTATTTT; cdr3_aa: CASSYFGRSSDTQYF
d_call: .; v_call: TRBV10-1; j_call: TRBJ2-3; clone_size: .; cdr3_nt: TGCGCCAGCAGTGAATGGGCCCGGGGTAAAGATACGCAGTATTTT; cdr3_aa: CASSEWARGKDTQYF
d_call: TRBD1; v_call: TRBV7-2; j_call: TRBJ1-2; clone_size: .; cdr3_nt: TGTGCCAGCAGCTCGGGACAGAACGGGGGCTACACCTTC; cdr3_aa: CASSSGQNGGYTF
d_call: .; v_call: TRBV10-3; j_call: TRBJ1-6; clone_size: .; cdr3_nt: TGTGCCATCAGTGATCCCCTTGGCTCCTATAATTCACCCCTCCACTTT; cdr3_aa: CAISDPLGSYNSPLHF
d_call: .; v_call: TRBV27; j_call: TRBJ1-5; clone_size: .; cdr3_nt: TGTGCCAGCACCGGACAGAGCAATCAGCCCCAGCATTTT; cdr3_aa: CASTGQSNQPQHF
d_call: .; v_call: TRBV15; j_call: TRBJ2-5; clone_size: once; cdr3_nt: TGTGCCACCAGCAGAGATGGGCTCTCCCAAGAGACCCAGTACTTC; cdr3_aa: CATSRDGLSQETQYF
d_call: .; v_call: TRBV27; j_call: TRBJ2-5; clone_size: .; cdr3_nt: TGTGCCAGCAGTTTATTTCCGCCCGGGGGTGAGACCCAGTACTTC; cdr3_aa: CASSLFPPGGETQYF
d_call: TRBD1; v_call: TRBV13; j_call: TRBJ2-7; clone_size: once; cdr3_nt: TGTGCCAGCAGCTTTCGGACAGGGGTAGGGTACGAGCAGTACTTC; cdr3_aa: CASSFRTGVGYEQYF
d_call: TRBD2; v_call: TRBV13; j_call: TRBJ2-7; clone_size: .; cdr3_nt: TGTGCCAGCAGCGGGACTAGCCATACCTACGAGCAGTACTTC; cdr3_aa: CASSGTSHTYEQYF
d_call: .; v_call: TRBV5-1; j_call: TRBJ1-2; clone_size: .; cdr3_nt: TGCGCCAGCAGCTTAGGACAAATCCGAAATGGCTACACCTTC; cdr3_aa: CASSLGQIRNGYTF
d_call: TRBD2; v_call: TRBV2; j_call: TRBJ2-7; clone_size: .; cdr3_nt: TGTGCCAGCCGCGATCCCGGGACTAGTACCTACGAGCAGTACTTC; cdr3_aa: CASRDPGTSTYEQYF
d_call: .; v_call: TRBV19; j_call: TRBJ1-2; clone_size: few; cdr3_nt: TGTGCCAGTATGGGCACAGGGTACTATGGCTACACCTTC; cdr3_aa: CASMGTGYYGYTF
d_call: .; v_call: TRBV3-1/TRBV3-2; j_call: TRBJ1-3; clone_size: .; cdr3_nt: TGTGCCAGCAGCCAAGCCTCAGAGGGGGGGCGCTCTATAGGAAACACCATATATTTT; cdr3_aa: CASSQASEGGRSIGNTIYF
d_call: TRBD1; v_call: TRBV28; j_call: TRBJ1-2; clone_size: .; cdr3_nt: TGTGCCAGCAGTGAGACAGGGGAGGGTGGCTACACCTTC; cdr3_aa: CASSETGEGGYTF
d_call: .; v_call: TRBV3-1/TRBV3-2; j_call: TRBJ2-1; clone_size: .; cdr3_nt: TGTGCCAGCAGTTGGGGGACCTACAATGAGCAGTTCTTC; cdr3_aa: CASSWGTYNEQFF
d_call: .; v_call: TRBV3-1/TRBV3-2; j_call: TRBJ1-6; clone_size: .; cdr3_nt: TGTGCCAGCAGCCAAGGAGGCACCTCGGCCCTCCACTTT; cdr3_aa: CASSQGGTSALHF
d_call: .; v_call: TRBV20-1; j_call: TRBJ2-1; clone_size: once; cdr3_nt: TGCAGTGCTAGTCAGGGTACGAATGAGCAGTTCTTC; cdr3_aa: CSASQGTNEQFF
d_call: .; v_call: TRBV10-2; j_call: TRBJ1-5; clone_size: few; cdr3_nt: TGCGCCAGCAGTGAGTCGCGGACAGTTAATCAGCCCCAGCATTTT; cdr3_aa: CASSESRTVNQPQHF
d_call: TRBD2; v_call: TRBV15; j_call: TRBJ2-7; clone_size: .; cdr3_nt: TGTGCCACCAGCAGAGATGACGTATGGGTCGGGGGGGCCAAACAGTACTTC; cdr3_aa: CATSRDDVWVGGAKQYF
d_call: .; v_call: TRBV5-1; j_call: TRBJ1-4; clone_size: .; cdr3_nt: TGCGCCAGCAGCCGGGCAGGATCCGGAGTCAATGAAAAACTGTTTTTT; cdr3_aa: CASSRAGSGVNEKLFF
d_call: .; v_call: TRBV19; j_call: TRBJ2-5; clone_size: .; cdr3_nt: TGTGCCAGTAGTTCCCCTCCCCGGGACAACCAAGAGACCCAGTACTTC; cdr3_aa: CASSSPPRDNQETQYF
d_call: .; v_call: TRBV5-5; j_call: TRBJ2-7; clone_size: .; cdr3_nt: TGTGCCAGCAGCTTGAATTTAGGACAGCGCGCTTACGAGCAGTACTTC; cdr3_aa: CASSLNLGQRAYEQYF
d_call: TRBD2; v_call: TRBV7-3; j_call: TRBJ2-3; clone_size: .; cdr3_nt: TGTGCCAGCAGTCATTTAGCGGGGGGGCGCACAGATACGCAGTATTTT; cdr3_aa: CASSHLAGGRTDTQYF
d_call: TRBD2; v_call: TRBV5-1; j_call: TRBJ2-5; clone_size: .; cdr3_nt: TGCGCCAGCAGCTTGGCGCAACTAGCGGGGGGCCAAGAGACCCAGTACTTC; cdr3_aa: CASSLAQLAGGQETQYF
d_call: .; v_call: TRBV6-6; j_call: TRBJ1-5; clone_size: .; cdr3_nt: TGTGCCAGCATCCAGGGTCGGGCCCAGCCCCAGCATTTT; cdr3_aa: CASIQGRAQPQHF
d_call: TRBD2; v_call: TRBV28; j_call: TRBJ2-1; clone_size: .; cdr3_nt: TGTGCCAGCAGTTCCTCTCTAGCGGGGGTGCAGTTCTTC; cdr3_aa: CASSSSLAGVQFF
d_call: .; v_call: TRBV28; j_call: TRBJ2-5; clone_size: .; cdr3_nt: TGTGCCAGCAGTATATCCTCCGGGACCCAAGAGACCCAGTACTTC; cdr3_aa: CASSISSGTQETQYF
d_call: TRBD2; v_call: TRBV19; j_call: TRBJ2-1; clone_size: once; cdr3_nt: TGTGCCAGTAGTCCCCAGACGGCGGGGGCCTACAATGAGCAGTTCTTC; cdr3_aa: CASSPQTAGAYNEQFF
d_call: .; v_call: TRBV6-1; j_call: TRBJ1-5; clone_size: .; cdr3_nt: TGTGCCAGCAGTGATTATAGCAATCAGCCCCAGCATTTT; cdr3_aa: CASSDYSNQPQHF
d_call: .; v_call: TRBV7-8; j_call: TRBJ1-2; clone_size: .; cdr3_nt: TGTGCCAGCAGCCGGACCGAGGGCCACTATGGCTACACCTTC; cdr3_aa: CASSRTEGHYGYTF
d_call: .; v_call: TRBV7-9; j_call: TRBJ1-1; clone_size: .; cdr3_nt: TGTGCCAGCAGCTTAGCGAGGACGGCCGAAGGTGAAGCTTTCTTT; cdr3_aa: CASSLARTAEGEAFF